This TCR beta chain originates from a study of blood T cell repertoires in COVID-19. Some clones are missing from TCRdb's copy, which holds only in-frame ones; the method was immunoSEQ multiplex PCR. The sample records 430,000 or so clones, more than 70% being singletons. Allocation to cohorts depended on clinical history reported by the participants. Before they entered the study, exposed participants had met a COVID-19 case within 2 weeks. Germline assignment: CDR1 LNHNV and CDR2 YYDKDF (reference sequence). There are 15 residues in the CDR3. V lost 5 bases, J lost 5 bases, and 18 bases lay in between.

Sequenced: PBMCs or T cells enriched from blood (not recorded which). The TCR sequence derives from a young woman who had been exposed to COVID-19. The chain recombines TRBV15 with TRBJ1-1, with D possibly TRBD1 on 5 matching bases. The CDR3 here is CATSPSGGAPTEAFF. Written as DNA, the CDR3 is TGTGCCACCAGCCCATCGGGTGGGGCTCCGACTGAAGCTTTCTTT.